This TCR beta chain came from a study of T cells expressing NK-cell markers. Study-level findings and limits: The dominant NKG2C+ clonotypes represented 1.0-7.0% of CD8+ T cells in several donors.

Making the TCR beta cDNA relied on 5'RACE template switching with UMIs. One entry per CDR3 protein, without DNA, is what TCRdb gives after re-calling the 5' RACE reads. This sample's clone table lists fewer than 400,000 distinct CDR3 sequences. With regard to this clonotype: Its specificity is unknown.

The CDR3 is 13 amino acids. The germline V gene encodes CDR1 LNHNV and CDR2 YYDKDF (reference sequence). V and J are TRBV15 and TRBJ2-3. Sequencing used blood T cells: a sorted CD56 or NKG2C T cell subset, CD4+ or CD8+ T cells, or bulk PBMC T cells (not recorded which). This TCR was sampled from a man aged 18-69 years in good health. The CDR3 sequence: CATSYPSTDTQYF.